This T cell receptor (beta chain) was sequenced in a study of T cells in localized non-small cell lung cancer. As concerns this clone: Antigen unknown.

General study points: There was higher T cell clonality in uninvolved adjacent lung than in tumor, and it was highest there. A denser population of T cells in blood accompanied longer overall survival. Heterogeneity stays possible, as sequencing covered only one tumor region. Appearing in adjacent lung were a median about 60 of the top 100 tumor clones.

Using immunoSEQ multiplex PCR, the repertoire was profiled, and TCRdb retains in-frame clones only, with some absent. The table shows around 24,000 clones, with roughly 84% occurring only once. This TCR was recovered from a male donor older than 55 with stage I squamous cell lung carcinoma. This sample comprised peripheral blood, obtained before any cancer treatment.

The CDR3 DNA reads TGTGCCTGGAGTGCAGACTACCTGTATGGCTACACCTTC. Encoded protein: CAWSADYLYGYTF. V and J are TRBV30 and TRBJ1-2; no reliable D call. This CDR3 is 13 amino acids long. V gave up 1 base and J gave up 5 bases, with 11 bases separating them. In germline, CDR1 is GTSNPN, CDR2 SVGIG (reference sequence).